This TCR beta chain was sequenced during a study of technical replicates of blood from a few donors. The assay was immunoSEQ multiplex PCR, and TCRdb's table has in-frame clones only and misses some. The sample consists of tens of thousands of clones, about 95% of them appearing once. CDR3 length: 15 residues. The V and J ends lost 5 bases and 5 bases, in that order; junction bases with no gene match: 8. Germline-derived CDR1 and CDR2 are MGHRA and YSYEKL. The chain joins TRBV4-1 to TRBJ2-7; the match to TRBD1 covers 11 bases. The clonotype originates from a human donor in good health. Sequencing was carried out using T cells isolated from PBMCs. CDR3 DNA: TGCGCCAGCAGCTTACGCGGGACAGGGGGAAACGAGCAGTACTTC. This translates into CASSLRGTGGNEQYF.